This TCR beta chain came from a study of shared clonotypes between healthy human individuals. Whole-study findings and limits: Generation of non-shared clonotypes was less probable than generation of clonotypes shared by all four donors.

CD45RO-negative CD8 cells positively selected for CCR7 made up the naive population, which excluded terminally differentiated effector memory CD45RA+ cells. The donors, healthy adults who were HIV-negative, had experienced no recent acute infections or vaccinations. This CDR3 contains 15 residues. V was cut by 0 bases and J by 2 bases, with 10 bases left in between. Germline-derived CDR1 and CDR2 are SGHRS and YFSETQ. Regarding this clone: As yet, its antigen is unknown. The identical CDR3 is also encoded by other nucleotide sequences in the sample.

Produced via immunoSEQ multiplex PCR; TCRdb's table is partial and in-frame only. The sample lists more than 2 million clones; less than 95% were seen once. The source is a man aged 18 to 30 in good health. This chain connects TRBV5-1 to TRBJ2-3; D may be TRBD1 or TRBD2 (6 bases each). The sequencing sample was made of naive CD8+ T cells sorted from blood. The CDR3: CASSLEGGFTDTQYF. In DNA, the CDR3 is TGCGCCAGCAGCTTGGAGGGGGGCTTCACAGATACGCAGTATTTT.